A single sample gave rise to the 9 T cell receptor beta chains below, sequenced in a study of blood T cells in healthy people across ages. The second PCR ran about 6 to 12 cycles with a sample-barcoded 5' primer and J-beta primers. One entry per CDR3 protein results from TCRdb running MiXCR on the 5' RACE reads. Among about 540,000 distinct CDR3 sequences listed, less than 25% were seen once. These records were also assigned to another study, of T cells of mothers and their children.

Sequenced: blood. Receptors originate from a boy aged 5-17 years in good health.

In this sample, this clonotype turned up a few times. One end of the junction is discordant with germline, which a read error may explain. V and J are TRBV24-1 and TRBJ2-1; 7 bases match TRBD2. This CDR3 region has 15 residues. Germline CDR1 and CDR2: KGHDR and SFDVKD. CDR3 in DNA: TGTGCCACCAGCCTCGGAGCGGGGCCCTACAATGAGCAGTCCTTC. Protein: CATSLGAGPYNEQSF.

In the case of this clonotype: A read error may account for a junction end that differs from germline. The gene calls are TRBV7-2 and TRBJ2-5; the D gene could be TRBD1 or TRBD2 (5 bases each). Per the germline V gene, CDR1 is SGHTA and CDR2 is FQGNSA. The CDR3 covers 13 residues. CDR3 residues: CASRFGTQETQYF. The CDR3 nucleotides are TGTGCCAGCAGGTTCGGGACCCAAGAGACCCAGTACTTT.

The rearrangement uses TRBV4-1 and TRBJ2-7; D gene uncertain. V was clipped by 1 base and J by 2 bases, with 9 bases between them. Per germline, CDR1 MGHRA and CDR2 YSYEKL. This CDR3 comprises 14 residues. The DNA of the CDR3 is TGCGCCAGCAGCCAAGCTGTCACGACCTACGAGCAGTACTTC. It encodes CASSQAVTTYEQYF.

The chain couples TRBV4-3 to TRBJ2-1, with 9 bases that match TRBD1. The CDR3 length is 18 residues. CDR1 is LGHNA and CDR2 is YSLEER in the germline V gene. V shed 8 bases, J shed 8 bases, and the junction held 22 bases outside the gene matches. CDR3 sequence: CASPGGQGMFRKSDEQFF. DNA of the CDR3: TGCGCCAGCCCCGGGGGACAGGGAATGTTTCGTAAATCCGATGAGCAGTTCTTC.

This clonotype was seen many times. V gene TRBV2 combines with J gene TRBJ2-5, with 7 bases that match TRBD2. The V gene end was trimmed by 4 bases and the J gene end by 2 bases; junction bases not matched to a gene: 7. Germline V gene data show CDR1 as SNHLY and CDR2 as FYNNEI. The CDR3 spans 15 residues. The CDR3 sequence is CASSAPLAVQETQYF. The CDR3 region has the DNA TGTGCCAGCAGTGCCCCCCTAGCGGTTCAAGAGACCCAGTACTTC.

The chain carries TRBV7-2 and TRBJ1-1; TRBD1 is a possible D gene (5 bases). Trimming left V 3 bases short and J 7 bases short, with 15 bases between. The CDR3 extends over 14 amino acids. Germline V CDR1 and CDR2: SGHTA, FQGNSA. CDR3 DNA sequence: TGTGCCAGCAGCTTCAAGGGAGGGGCTGTTGAAGCTTTCTTT. Residues: CASSFKGGAVEAFF.

This clonotype was seen only a few times. The J gene is TRBJ2-1, the V gene TRBV2, with D hard to call. Germline assignment: CDR1 SNHLY and CDR2 FYNNEI. With 7 bases removed from V and 8 bases from J, the gap between germline ends came to 15 bases. This CDR3 contains 13 residues. The CDR3 DNA reads as TGTGCCAGCAACGGCGGTAAGCGAGATGAGCAGTTCTTC. Its protein product is CASNGGKRDEQFF.

The chain combines TRBV19 with TRBJ1-4; no firm D call. Germline V CDR1 and CDR2: LNHDA, SQIVND (reference sequence). The ends were cut back, 5 bases at V and 6 bases at J, with 13 bases in the middle. The CDR3 spans 14 residues. The CDR3 bases are TGTGCCAGTAGTGCGAACATGGGAGATGAAAAACTGTTTTTT. Amino acids: CASSANMGDEKLFF.

This clonotype came up many times. This sequence joins TRBV7-9 and TRBJ2-5; D call uncertain. V lost 5 bases and J lost 4, with 8 bases in between. This CDR3 has 12 residues. Per germline, CDR1 SEHNR and CDR2 FQNEAQ (reference sequence). The CDR3 protein is CASSNPGETQYF. Written as DNA, the CDR3 is TGTGCCAGCAGCAACCCCGGAGAGACCCAGTACTTC. Based on the CDR3 plus reference TRBV7-9 and TRBJ2-5, the full variable domain is DTGVSQNPRHKITKRGQNVTFRCDPISEHNRLYWYRQTLGQGPEFLTYFQNEAQLEKSRLLSDRFSAERPKGSFSTLEIQRTEQGDSAMYLCASSNPGETQYFGPGTRLLVL.